The 32 T cell receptor beta chains below were found in one sample sequenced in a study of PD-L1 blockade in urothelial cancer. Regarding time point: pretreatment peripheral blood. TCRdb's copy holds only in-frame clones and misses some; the assay was immunoSEQ multiplex PCR. The sample holds just under 40,000 clones, 91% seen once. The specimen comprised PBMCs, sampled around atezolizumab (anti-PD-L1) treatment. These receptors all come from a woman aged 55-75 years with urothelial cancer.

The rearrangement links TRBV7-3 to TRBJ1-1; possibly TRBD1 for D (5 bases). Germline V gives CDR1 SGHTA, CDR2 FQGTGA. This CDR3 has 16 residues. V lost 1 base, J lost 0 bases, and 12 bases lay in between. CDR3 sequence (DNA): TGTGCCAGCAGCTTAATGGGGCCGGGTTTGAACACTGAAGCTTTCTTT. Protein: CASSLMGPGLNTEAFF.

In this sample, this clone turned up once. The chain is built from TRBV19 and TRBJ2-3, with 7 bases fitting TRBD2. The J segment lost 0 bases and the V segment lost 9 bases, leaving 6 bases of the junction unmatched. The V gene's germline CDR1 is LNHDA and CDR2 SQIVND (reference sequence). The CDR3 contains 14 residues. CDR3 in amino acids: CASRWGGSTDTQYF. CDR3 DNA: TGTGCCAGCCGATGGGGGGGGAGCACAGATACGCAGTATTTT. Based on the CDR3 plus reference TRBV19 and TRBJ2-3, the full variable domain is DGGITQSPKYLFRKEGQNVTLSCEQNLNHDAMYWYRQDPGQGLRLIYYSQIVNDFQKGDIAEGYSVSREKKESFPLTVTSAQKNPTAFYLCASRWGGSTDTQYFGPGTRLTVL.

The chain is built from TRBV27 and TRBJ2-1; TRBD2 matches at 9 bases. V dropped 5 bases and J dropped 8; count of bases not matched to a gene: 25. Germline CDR1 and CDR2: MNHEY and SMNVEV (reference sequence). The CDR3 extends over 20 amino acids. As DNA, the CDR3 is TGTGCCAGCAGTCCACTATATTCCCCCCGACTAGCGGCTCTGAGGGATGAGCAGTTCTTC. Residues: CASSPLYSPRLAALRDEQFF.

The rearrangement uses TRBV27 and TRBJ1-1, with D maybe TRBD1 (6 bases). Trimming left V 6 bases short and J 3 bases short, with 17 bases between. Germline-derived CDR1 and CDR2 are MNHEY and SMNVEV (reference sequence). The CDR3 totals 15 residues. The CDR3 spells CASSPHAGVDTEAFF. The CDR3 region has the DNA TGTGCCAGCAGCCCCCACGCAGGGGTGGACACTGAAGCTTTCTTT.

The chain combines TRBV2 with TRBJ2-2, with D perhaps matching TRBD1 (6 bases). Germline V gives CDR1 SNHLY, CDR2 FYNNEI. Trimming shortened V by 6 bases and J by 3 bases, and 17 bases separated the two germline ends. The CDR3 runs to 16 residues. CDR3 sequence (DNA): TGTGCCAGCAGACCCGACCGGACAGTCCACACCGGGGAGCTGTTTTTT. Its protein is CASRPDRTVHTGELFF.

The chain carries TRBV19 and TRBJ2-2; possible D gene TRBD1, 5 bases. V lost 6 bases, J lost 3 bases, and 8 bases lay in between. There are 13 residues in the CDR3. Germline V lookup: CDR1 LNHDA, CDR2 SQIVND (reference sequence). CDR3 bases: TGTGCCAGTAGCCCAGGGTACACCGGGGAGCTGTTTTTT. This encodes CASSPGYTGELFF.

The chain is built from TRBV28 and TRBJ1-1, with 8 positions matching TRBD1. Trimming at V came to 3 bases and at J to 0 bases, leaving 6 bases not matched to a gene. In germline, CDR1 is MDHEN, CDR2 SYDVKM. The CDR3 totals 16 residues. CDR3 protein: CASSFPTGAMNTEAFF. The CDR3 DNA sequence: TGTGCCAGCAGTTTCCCGACAGGGGCCATGAACACTGAAGCTTTCTTT.

For the CDR3, the DNA is TGTGCCAGCGATTGGGGAGGAGCCATGAACACTGAAGCTTTCTTT. Translation gives CASDWGGAMNTEAFF. The V call is TRBV2, the J call TRBJ1-1, with D unclear. V shed 8 bases and J shed 0 bases, with 16 bases lying between them. Germline CDR1 and CDR2: SNHLY and FYNNEI. The CDR3 has 15 amino acids.

The gene calls are TRBV27 and TRBJ2-1; tentative D call: TRBD1 (6 bases). The V gene lost 10 bases and the J gene lost 3 bases, with 13 bases spanning the gap. The germline CDR1 and CDR2 sequences are MNHEY and SMNVEV (reference sequence). This CDR3 has 13 amino acids. This CDR3 is CATSTGYYNEQFF. CDR3 coding DNA: TGTGCCACCTCGACAGGATACTACAATGAGCAGTTCTTC.

This clone was detected once. The chain uses TRBV28 and TRBJ2-3; D gene unclear. Germline CDR1 is MDHEN and CDR2 is SYDVKM. This CDR3 contains 13 residues. Trimming shortened V by 4 bases and J by 0 bases, and 5 bases separated the two germline ends. As DNA, the CDR3 is TGTGCCAGCAGTTACGGGAGCACAGATACGCAGTATTTT. Its translation: CASSYGSTDTQYF.

The chain uses TRBV15 and TRBJ2-2; D is unclear. V was shortened by 5 bases and J by 3 bases, with 4 bases between the two germline ends. Germline assignment: CDR1 LNHNV and CDR2 YYDKDF (reference sequence). The CDR3 is 12 amino acids. CDR3 in amino acids: CATSLDTGELFF. The CDR3 region has the DNA TGTGCCACCAGCCTAGACACCGGGGAGCTGTTTTTT.

The chain carries TRBV14 and TRBJ2-6, with D maybe TRBD2 (5 bases). The CDR3 is made up of 15 amino acids. The germline V and J ends were trimmed by 0 bases and 2 bases, with 5 bases remaining between them. Germline V gives CDR1 SGHDN, CDR2 FVKESK. CDR3 nucleotides: TGTGCCAGCAGCCAAGAGGGAGCTGGGGCCAACGTCCTGACTTTC. Amino acids: CASSQEGAGANVLTF.

This clone has just one count. The V and J genes are TRBV18 and TRBJ2-7, with 10 bases that match TRBD1. This CDR3 is 15 amino acids long. Looked up from germline, CDR1 is KGHSH and CDR2 is LQKENI. With V trimmed by 2 bases and J by 7 bases, 8 bases remained unmatched. The CDR3 nucleotides read TGTGCCAGCTCACCAAATAGGGACAGGGGCGGAGAGCAGTACTTC. Protein sequence: CASSPNRDRGGEQYF.

This clone showed up just a few times. The chain carries TRBV28 and TRBJ1-3, with 9 bases matching TRBD1. J lost 4 bases, V lost 4 bases, and 2 bases had no gene match. The CDR3 is 14 amino acids. Germline values: CDR1 MDHEN, CDR2 SYDVKM. Here the CDR3 reads CASSWDRVGNTIYF. CDR3 in DNA: TGTGCCAGCAGTTGGGACAGGGTGGGAAACACCATATATTTT.

The V call is TRBV5-1, the J call TRBJ2-6; the D gene is possibly TRBD2 (6 bases). Germline V gives CDR1 SGHRS, CDR2 YFSETQ. Trimming took off 0 bases at V and 1 base at J, with 8 bases between the two ends. The CDR3 covers 16 residues. The CDR3 DNA sequence: TGCGCCAGCAGCTTGGTAGGAGGGTCTGGGGCCAACGTCCTGACTTTC. Amino acid sequence: CASSLVGGSGANVLTF.

Only one count was recorded for this clone. This chain joins TRBV19 and TRBJ2-1; D remains ambiguous. This CDR3 is built from 14 residues. Germline values: CDR1 LNHDA, CDR2 SQIVND (reference sequence). V shed 4 bases and J shed 3 bases, with 10 bases lying between them. The CDR3 DNA reads TGTGCCAGTAGTACCCAGGTCGGCTACAATGAGCAGTTCTTC. It encodes CASSTQVGYNEQFF. The complete variable domain, with remaining parts taken from reference TRBV19 and TRBJ2-1, reads DGGITQSPKYLFRKEGQNVTLSCEQNLNHDAMYWYRQDPGQGLRLIYYSQIVNDFQKGDIAEGYSVSREKKESFPLTVTSAQKNPTAFYLCASSTQVGYNEQFFGPGTRLTVL.

In its sample, this clone was seen once. V is TRBV7-9 and J is TRBJ2-7; D is possibly TRBD2 (5 bases). From germline, CDR1 is SEHNR and CDR2 FQNEAQ (reference sequence). Deletions cut 2 bases from V and 2 bases from J, with 10 bases between. CDR3 length equals 14 residues. The CDR3 here is CASSLSGKTYEQYF. CDR3 nucleotide sequence: TGTGCCAGCAGCTTATCCGGGAAGACCTACGAGCAGTACTTC.

The rearrangement joins TRBV18 to TRBJ2-3; 14 nucleotides align to TRBD2. CDR3 size: 18 residues. Germline V gene lookup returns CDR1 KGHSH and CDR2 LQKENI. Losses at the gene ends were 3 bases for V and 2 bases for J; bases not matched to a gene: 7. CDR3 residues: CASSPRGLAGVTTDTQYF. As DNA, the CDR3 is TGTGCCAGCTCACCTCGGGGACTAGCGGGAGTCACCACAGATACGCAGTATTTT. Full variable domain (missing parts from reference TRBV18 and TRBJ2-3): NAGVMQNPRHLVRRRGQEARLRCSPMKGHSHVYWYRQLPEEGLKFMVYLQKENIIDESGMPKERFSAEFPKEGPSILRIQQVVRGDSAAYFCASSPRGLAGVTTDTQYFGPGTRLTVL.

This clone occurred a few times. The genes are TRBV7-9 and TRBJ1-1; D unclear. The length of the CDR3 is 15 residues. V was clipped by 1 base and J by 1 base, with 10 bases between them. The germline V gene has CDR1 SEHNR and CDR2 FQNEAQ (reference sequence). The CDR3 DNA reads as TGTGCCAGCAGCTTAGTCGAGGGCACGAACACTGAAGCTTTCTTT. Amino acid sequence: CASSLVEGTNTEAFF.

This chain uses TRBV12-5 with TRBJ2-5, with 7 bases lining up with TRBD1. The CDR3 runs to 13 residues. Trimming cost V 6 bases and J 2 bases; bases outside gene matches: 3. Germline V lookup: CDR1 LGHNT, CDR2 FRNRAP. The CDR3 loop reads CASGSRGQETQYF. The CDR3 DNA is TGTGCTAGTGGATCCAGGGGGCAAGAGACCCAGTACTTC.

The chain employs TRBV5-1 and TRBJ2-7, with D possibly matching TRBD2 (6 bases). The CDR3 totals 14 residues. Germline CDR1 reads SGHRS; CDR2 reads YFSETQ. V was shortened by 4 bases and J by 3 bases, with 14 bases between the two germline ends. CDR3 region: CASSPGGGSYEQYF. DNA for the CDR3: TGCGCCAGCAGCCCCGGAGGAGGGAGCTACGAGCAGTACTTC.

The rearrangement links TRBV7-6 to TRBJ2-5; 9 bases line up with TRBD1. Losses at the gene ends were 2 bases for V and 7 bases for J; bases not matched to a gene: 5. The CDR3 runs 14 residues. CDR1 is SGHVS and CDR2 is FNYEAQ in the germline V gene. The CDR3 DNA reads as TGTGCCAGCAGCTTACGGGGACAGGGAGCGACCCAGTACTTC. It specifies CASSLRGQGATQYF. Using reference TRBV7-6 and TRBJ2-5 for the parts outside the CDR3, the full variable domain is GAGVSQSPRYKVTKRGQDVALRCDPISGHVSLYWYRQALGQGPEFLTYFNYEAQQDKSGLPNDRFSAERPEGSISTLTIQRTEQRDSAMYRCASSLRGQGATQYFGPGTRLLVL.

The chain has TRBV9 and TRBJ1-4; weak D call: TRBD1 (6 bases). Trimming took off 3 bases at V and 2 bases at J, with 11 bases between the two ends. This CDR3 region has 15 residues. Germline loops: CDR1 SGDLS, CDR2 YYNGEE. Here the CDR3 reads CASSATGRTNEKLFF. CDR3 nucleotides: TGTGCCAGCAGCGCTACAGGGCGGACTAATGAAAAACTGTTTTTT.

This rearrangement joins TRBV28 to TRBJ1-2; tentative D call: TRBD1 (5 bases). In germline, CDR1 is MDHEN, CDR2 SYDVKM. This CDR3 comprises 13 residues. V was pared by 10 bases and J by 8 bases, with 20 bases between. Here the CDR3 DNA reads TGTGCCACCAGAGGAATGGAGGGGTACGGCTACACCTTC. Translated: CATRGMEGYGYTF.

This chain uses TRBV28 with TRBJ1-5; 7 positions agree with TRBD1. There are 16 residues in the CDR3. Germline loops: CDR1 MDHEN, CDR2 SYDVKM. V was clipped by 5 bases and J by 6 bases; unmatched bases: 13. The CDR3 DNA follows: TGTGCCAGCAGTCTGGAGAGGGGGCGCCGGCCTCAGCCCCAGCATTTT. This codes for CASSLERGRRPQPQHF.

The rearrangement joins TRBV12-5 to TRBJ2-1; D is ambiguous. Trimming left V 7 bases short and J 5 bases short, with 18 bases between. The CDR3 consists of 15 residues. Germline CDR1 reads LGHNT; CDR2 reads FRNRAP. The CDR3 region is CASAPRLTPNNEQFF. The DNA of the CDR3 is TGTGCTAGTGCCCCCCGACTCACACCGAACAATGAGCAGTTCTTC.

This sequence joins TRBV29-1 and TRBJ2-1; possibly TRBD2 for D (5 bases). The CDR3 totals 9 residues. V gave up 4 bases and J gave up 13 bases, with 8 bases separating them. The germline CDR1 and CDR2 sequences are SQVTM and ANQGSEA. Here the CDR3 reads CSVGGLQFF. The CDR3 nucleotides read TGCAGCGTTGGAGGGCTTCAGTTCTTC.

This chain joins TRBV4-3 and TRBJ1-2; TRBD1 aligns across 8 bases. J lost 5 bases, V lost 1 base, and 6 bases had no gene match. The CDR3 covers 15 residues. From germline, CDR1 is LGHNA and CDR2 YSLEER. CDR3 sequence: CASSQGWQGAYGYTF. The CDR3 bases are TGCGCCAGCAGCCAAGGTTGGCAGGGGGCTTATGGCTACACCTTC.

V is TRBV28 and J is TRBJ1-1; 8 nucleotides align to TRBD1. The CDR3 runs 14 residues. Trimming cost V 6 bases and J 4 bases; bases outside gene matches: 7. Per the germline V gene, CDR1 is MDHEN and CDR2 is SYDVKM. The CDR3 loop is CASSTQGAGTEAFF. The CDR3 region has the DNA TGTGCCAGCAGCACTCAGGGGGCGGGCACTGAAGCTTTCTTT.

The chain links TRBV7-3 to TRBJ2-5; D perhaps matches TRBD1 (6 bases). The V gene lost 5 bases and the J gene lost 2 bases, with 15 bases spanning the gap. This CDR3 contains 15 residues. Germline CDR1 is SGHTA and CDR2 is FQGTGA. For the CDR3, the DNA is TGTGCCAGCAGCCCCCAGGGGCTTGGGCAAGAGACCCAGTACTTC. This sequence encodes CASSPQGLGQETQYF. The complete variable domain, with remaining parts taken from reference TRBV7-3 and TRBJ2-5, reads GAGVSQTPSNKVTEKGKYVELRCDPISGHTALYWYRQSLGQGPEFLIYFQGTGAADDSGLPNDRFFAVRPEGSVSTLKIQRTERGDSAVYLCASSPQGLGQETQYFGPGTRLLVL.

This chain links TRBV19 with TRBJ2-1; D is uncertain. The CDR3 is 15 residues long. V was clipped by 7 bases and J by 0 bases, with 13 bases between them. Germline V CDR1 and CDR2: LNHDA, SQIVND (reference sequence). CDR3 sequence (DNA): TGTGCCAGTAAAGTTGCGTTTAGCTCCTACAATGAGCAGTTCTTC. Translating it yields CASKVAFSSYNEQFF.

Written as DNA, the CDR3 is TGTGCCAGCAGTTACTTCTCGGGGCAAGAGACCCAGTACTTC. Its translation: CASSYFSGQETQYF. The rearrangement links TRBV6-5 to TRBJ2-5; the D gene is possibly TRBD2 (5 bases). There are 14 residues in the CDR3. Trimming shortened V by 1 base and J by 2 bases, and 8 bases separated the two germline ends. Germline CDR1 reads MNHEY; CDR2 reads SVGAGI.